A single T cell receptor (beta chain) is shown here with its context. Its specificity is unknown. The protocol was immunoSEQ multiplex PCR, while the TCRdb copy is restricted to in-frame clones and leaves out a portion. The table lists tens of thousands of clones, roughly 78% of them singletons. The CDR3 loop spans 14 amino acids. Trimming removed 0 bases at V and 6 bases at J, with 8 bases between. CDR1 is WNHNN, CDR2 SYGVQD, per germline (reference sequence). This sample was included in a study of PD-1 blockade in classical Hodgkin lymphoma. At the level of the study: Patients got intravenous nivolumab 3 mg/kg every 2 weeks. Study-level findings and limits: As was reported, newly diagnosed patients showed lower baseline TCR diversity than healthy donors did. Baseline diversity in complete responders resembled that of newly diagnosed patients.

In every patient, relapse followed autologous stem cell transplantation, while exposure to brentuximab vedotin differed. Relapsed/refractory classical Hodgkin lymphoma patients had complete, partial or progressive responses. The J gene is TRBJ1-4, the V gene TRBV10-1, with D tentatively TRBD1 (5 bases). This sequence was found in a human donor with classical Hodgkin lymphoma. The specimen was peripheral blood mononuclear cells (PBMCs), collected before the second cycle of nivolumab. The CDR3 is CASSESRDDEKLFF. Written as DNA, the CDR3 is TGCGCCAGCAGTGAGTCCCGGGACGATGAAAAACTGTTTTTT.